The rows below give T cell receptor beta chains drawn from one sample of a study of beta chain features in type 1 diabetes. Repertoires were generated with immunoSEQ multiplex PCR, while TCRdb's copy carries only in-frame clones and drops some. The sample contains nearly 350,000 clones, under 8.5% of which appear only once. What was sequenced was central memory CD4+ T cells from blood. Every receptor here comes from a woman between 18 and 29 years old in good health. Both conserved end residues are part of each CDR3. Size values are once, few and many counts, or a class for expanded clones, and some rows have none.

abundance,v_gene,CDR3aa
many,TRBV10-3,CAIKAQETQYF
-,TRBV29-1,CSTSGTGVSYNEQFF
few,TRBV6-6,CASRRPGAGANVLTF
-,TRBV7-8,CASSLNPYEQYF
few,TRBV6-5,CASREAPRDTQYF
-,TRBV7-6,CASSTDAPVFGYEQYF
few,TRBV7-6,CASSLDGQGNTGELFF
-,TRBV28,CASSPLDRGRAFF
-,TRBV4-1,CASSQVREMDTQYF
-,TRBV28,CASSTRGQGAWDSPLHF
-,TRBV2,CASSRGGSQGWRTEKEAFF
many,TRBV2,CASSKTGRSYEQYF
-,TRBV19,CASSTRGAFSEQFF
many,TRBV11-2,CASSLAEGGYEQYF
few,TRBV19,CASRGPGELSEQYF
many,TRBV11-3,CASSLERDNEQFF
few,TRBV28,CASSKQGASYGYTF
few,TRBV7-6,CASSSTSGTYNEQFF
-,TRBV27,CASSGGIYSNQPQHF
few,TRBV9,CASSFQSWGGRGSYNEQFF
-,TRBV2,CASRYQGPSYEQYF